Presented here are 10 T cell receptor beta chains from one specimen sequenced in a study of cytomegalovirus exposure and HLA in healthy donors. The assay was immunoSEQ multiplex PCR, and TCRdb's table has in-frame clones only and misses some. The profile shows fewer than 95,000 clones, approximately 81% of them singletons. Material for sequencing was PBMCs. These receptors originate from a woman under 30 in good health and CMV-seropositive.

This clone was observed a handful of times. The J gene is TRBJ1-6, the V gene TRBV2; perhaps TRBD1 as D (6 bases). Germline-derived CDR1 and CDR2 are SNHLY and FYNNEI. Trimming left V 5 bases short and J 2 bases short, with 10 bases between. The CDR3 has 15 amino acids. CDR3 DNA sequence: TGTGCCAGCAGTCGACGGACAGCCTATAATTCACCCCTCCACTTT. Amino acids: CASSRRTAYNSPLHF. The full variable domain, with the rest looked up from reference TRBV2 and TRBJ1-6, is EPEVTQTPSHQVTQMGQEVILRCVPISNHLYFYWYRQILGQKVEFLVSFYNNEISEKSEIFDDQFSVERPDGSNFTLKIRSTKLEDSAMYFCASSRRTAYNSPLHFGNGTRLTVT.

This rearrangement joins TRBV4-2 to TRBJ1-1; D may be TRBD1 (5 bases). CDR1 LGHNA and CDR2 YNFKEQ come from the germline V gene. V lost 1 base to trimming and J lost 0 bases, with 9 bases between them. The CDR3 loop spans 15 amino acids. In DNA, the CDR3 is TGTGCCAGCAGCCAAGGGGCAGGGATGAACACTGAAGCTTTCTTT. It is translated as CASSQGAGMNTEAFF.

The genes are TRBV7-7 and TRBJ2-5; possible D gene TRBD2, 7 bases. CDR1 is SSHAT and CDR2 is FNYEAQ in the germline V gene (reference sequence). V was clipped by 4 bases and J by 5 bases, with 20 bases between them. This CDR3 contains 16 residues. The CDR3 bases are TGTGCCAGCAGCTACCGATTTGGGGGGGCCGGGGAGACCCAGTACTTC. The encoded protein is CASSYRFGGAGETQYF. The full variable domain, in which reference TRBV7-7 and TRBJ2-5 provide the parts outside the CDR3, is GAGVSQSPRYKVTKRGQDVTLRCDPISSHATLYWYQQALGQGPEFLTYFNYEAQPDKSGLPSDRFSAERPEGSISTLTIQRTEQRDSAMYRCASSYRFGGAGETQYFGPGTRLLVL.

J is TRBJ2-5 and V is TRBV5-6, with D possibly TRBD2 on 7 matching bases. Germline V gene data show CDR1 as SGHDT and CDR2 as YYEEEE. The CDR3 extends over 14 amino acids. The V gene lost 3 bases and the J gene lost 3 bases, with 12 bases spanning the gap. CDR3 region: CASSWRGGEETQYF. The CDR3 DNA reads TGTGCCAGCAGCTGGAGGGGGGGGGAAGAGACCCAGTACTTC.

The chain is built from TRBV6-6 and TRBJ2-7; TRBD2 is a possible D gene (6 bases). Trimming shortened V by 0 bases and J by 2 bases, and 11 bases separated the two germline ends. CDR1 and CDR2 (germline): MNHNY, SVGAGI (reference sequence). The CDR3 is 15 amino acids. DNA of the CDR3: TGTGCCAGCAGTTACTCGGGGACTGGGACCTACGAGCAGTACTTC. The encoded protein is CASSYSGTGTYEQYF.

The rearrangement joins TRBV27 to TRBJ2-5, with TRBD2 matching over 8 bases. The J segment lost 1 base and the V segment lost 6 bases, leaving 4 bases of the junction unmatched. CDR1 is MNHEY and CDR2 is SMNVEV in the germline V gene (reference sequence). The CDR3 has 14 residues. The CDR3 is CASRESGGQETQYF. In nucleotides, the CDR3 is TGTGCCAGCAGAGAGAGCGGGGGCCAAGAGACCCAGTACTTC.

This clone was observed a single time. CDR3 sequence reads: CASSVQKSTDTQYF. The CDR3, as DNA: TGTGCCAGCAGCGTACAGAAAAGCACAGATACGCAGTATTTT. This chain connects TRBV9 to TRBJ2-3; D remains unclear. Germline CDR1 SGDLS, CDR2 YYNGEE. The CDR3 extends over 14 amino acids. V was pared by 1 base and J by 0 bases, with 6 bases between.

The V call is TRBV5-1, the J call TRBJ1-3, with D possibly being TRBD1 (6 bases). V lost 4 bases and J lost 0, with 14 bases in between. The length of the CDR3 is 16 residues. Germline CDR1 SGHRS, CDR2 YFSETQ. CDR3 bases: TGCGCCAGCAGCGGGGGGGCCGTAGGCTCTGGAAACACCATATATTTT. It is translated as CASSGGAVGSGNTIYF.

Turning to this clone: One end of the junction fails to match germline, which may point to a read error. V and J are TRBV15 and TRBJ2-6; possibly TRBD1 for D (5 bases). This CDR3 contains 14 residues. Germline-derived CDR1 and CDR2 are LNHNV and YYDKDF (reference sequence). The CDR3 is CATSTRSGANVLTF. The CDR3 DNA is TGTGCCACCAGCACACGCTCTGGGGCCAATGTCCTGACTTTC.

The V gene is TRBV5-6, the J gene TRBJ1-5; D remains unclear. CDR1 and CDR2 (germline): SGHDT, YYEEEE. CDR3 size: 14 residues. Trimming pared 5 bases from V and 0 bases from J, leaving 9 bases between. The chain's CDR3 is CASRVFYSNQPQHF. DNA of the CDR3: TGTGCCAGCAGGGTCTTCTATAGCAATCAGCCCCAGCATTTT.